What follows are 2 T cell receptor beta chains derived from one specimen sequenced in a study of neurological immune-mediated disorders. TCRdb reprocessed the 5' RACE reads via MiXCR and lists one record per CDR3 protein. The profile shows about 5,000 distinct CDR3 sequences, about 22% of them singletons. Sample: CD8+ T cells from blood. These receptors originate from a woman aged 55-69 years with HTLV-1-associated myelopathy (HAM/TSP).

The V and J genes are TRBV20-1 and TRBJ2-2, with D perhaps matching TRBD2 (6 bases). The germline CDR1 and CDR2 sequences are DFQATT and SNEGSKA (reference sequence). This CDR3 is built from 15 residues. Trimming took 0 bases from V and 3 from J, leaving 11 bases between them. The CDR3 DNA follows: TGCAGTGCTAGAGATGGGGGGAAGGACACCGGGGAGCTGTTTTTT. Translating it yields CSARDGGKDTGELFF.

By its share, this clonotype is medium-sized. The chain couples TRBV11-2 to TRBJ2-5; possibly TRBD1 for D (5 bases). Germline V gives CDR1 SGHAT, CDR2 FQNNGV. The CDR3 covers 13 residues. The V end was cut by 8 bases, the J end by 4 bases, with 14 bases between. The DNA for the CDR3 is TGTGCCAGCCTGGGGCCGAACGGAGAGACCCAGTACTTC. Translating it yields CASLGPNGETQYF. Full variable domain (rest looked up from reference TRBV11-2 and TRBJ2-5): EAGVAQSPRYKIIEKRQSVAFWCNPISGHATLYWYQQILGQGPKLLIQFQNNGVVDDSQLPKDRFSAERLKGVDSTLKIQPAKLEDSAVYLCASLGPNGETQYFGPGTRLLVL.